One sample yielded the 31 T cell receptor beta chains listed below, sequenced in a study of T-cell reconstitution after alpha-beta-depleted transplantation in children. A library of TCRbeta sequences, prepared with unique molecular identifiers, was generated. TCRdb used MiXCR to reprocess the PCR reads, holding one entry per CDR3 protein. The sample shows over 200,000 distinct CDR3 sequences, around 9.5% of them seen only once. The material was PBMCs from the stem cell graft donor, obtained from the stem cell graft. The receptors here all came from a human donor who donated a stem cell graft to a child with acute lymphoblastic leukemia.

A word on this clonotype: It may be a read error: a sequence one base away is much more abundant. This CDR3 fails to terminate in the conserved phenylalanine or tryptophan, so it likely reflects a read error. The chain is built from TRBV5-6 and TRBJ1-2; unclear D gene. CDR3 length: 17 amino acids. The V end was cut by 1 base, the J end by 0 bases, with 16 bases between. Germline V gene sequence: CDR1 SGHDT, CDR2 YYEEEE. The DNA for the CDR3 is TGTGCCAGCAGCTTGAGGGCGCCAGGACTAGCTAACTATGGCTACACCTAC. It is translated as CASSLRAPGLANYGYTY.

This clonotype has at least ten counts. The chain is built from TRBV10-1 and TRBJ2-5; D is perhaps TRBD1 (5 bases). The CDR3 consists of 12 residues. Looked up from germline, CDR1 is WNHNN and CDR2 is SYGVQD (reference sequence). The V gene lost 5 bases and the J gene lost 5 bases, with 9 bases spanning the gap. The CDR3 DNA is TGCGCCAGCAGTCAGGGTGGTGAGACCCAGTACTTC. Residues: CASSQGGETQYF.

This clonotype occurred a few times. The chain uses TRBV7-2 and TRBJ2-1, with 9 bases fitting TRBD2. V trimming: 2 bases; J trimming: 7 bases; junction bases outside the gene matches: 12. CDR1 SGHTA and CDR2 FQGNSA come from the germline V gene. The CDR3 has 17 amino acids. CDR3 DNA: TGTGCCAGCAGCTTAAGGACTAGCGCCGAGAGGGGAAATGAGCAGTTCTTC. It specifies CASSLRTSAERGNEQFF.

This clonotype was counted between two and nine times. J is TRBJ1-2 and V is TRBV14; D gene unclear. CDR1 SGHDN and CDR2 FVKESK come from the germline V gene. V shed 4 bases and J shed 3 bases, with 6 bases lying between them. This CDR3 comprises 12 residues. The CDR3 protein is CASSPDYYGYTF. The CDR3 DNA reads TGTGCCAGCAGCCCGGACTACTATGGCTACACCTTC.

Turning to this clonotype: Given a much more abundant clone one base away, this may be a read error. The gene calls are TRBV4-3 and TRBJ1-1, with D possibly matching TRBD1 (6 bases). The CDR3 contains 18 residues. From germline, CDR1 is LGHNA and CDR2 YSLEER. In nucleotides, the CDR3 is TGCGCCAGGAGCCAAGGACTCTTTGGGACGGACAGTTACACTGAAGCTTTCTTT. The encoded protein is CARSQGLFGTDSYTEAFF.

This clonotype has a handful of counts. The genes are TRBV7-9 and TRBJ2-1; perhaps TRBD2 as D (5 bases). Germline V gene data show CDR1 as SEHNR and CDR2 as FQNEAQ (reference sequence). This CDR3 region has 13 residues. Trimming pared 5 bases from V and 12 bases from J, leaving 17 bases between. CDR3 sequence reads: CASSPGSPPGQFF. The CDR3 coding sequence is TGTGCCAGCAGCCCTGGGAGTCCTCCTGGGCAGTTCTTC.

The gene calls are TRBV7-9 and TRBJ1-1; the D is unclear. CDR1 SEHNR and CDR2 FQNEAQ come from the germline V gene (reference sequence). The CDR3 runs to 14 residues. Trimming pared 5 bases from V and 3 bases from J, leaving 13 bases between. The CDR3 region has the DNA TGTGCCAGCAGCCCCCTCGGACCCGACACTGAAGCTTTCTTT. Translating gives CASSPLGPDTEAFF.

The chain has TRBV11-2 and TRBJ2-7; TRBD2 is a possible D gene (6 bases). In germline, CDR1 is SGHAT, CDR2 FQNNGV. Between the trimmed V and J ends, which lost 0 bases and 0 bases, there was a span of 9 bases. This CDR3 spans 15 amino acids. CDR3 coding DNA: TGTGCCAGCAGCTTAGAGTTGGGGGGCTCCTACGAGCAGTACTTC. It is translated as CASSLELGGSYEQYF.

This chain connects TRBV7-9 to TRBJ1-2; 9 bases match TRBD1. Germline V gives CDR1 SEHNR, CDR2 FQNEAQ (reference sequence). Germline trimming cut 4 bases from V and 3 bases from J; bases unmatched to any gene: 6. The CDR3 spans 15 residues. The CDR3 loop reads CASSSGDRVYYGYTF. The CDR3 DNA sequence: TGTGCCAGCAGCTCAGGGGACAGGGTCTACTATGGCTACACCTTC.

This clonotype was recorded at least ten times. One end of the junction fails to match germline, which may point to a read error. The chain has TRBV7-2 and TRBJ1-5; D not resolved. The length of the CDR3 is 15 residues. Per the germline V gene, CDR1 is SGHTA and CDR2 is FQGNSA. CDR3: CASSLGGGSNQPQHF. The CDR3 DNA reads TGTGCCAGCAGTTTAGGCGGCGGTAGCAATCAGCCCCAGCATTTT.

This clonotype was detected a few times. V gene TRBV7-2 combines with J gene TRBJ1-2, with TRBD1 as a possible D gene (6 bases). The CDR3 spans 14 residues. Germline CDR1 reads SGHTA; CDR2 reads FQGNSA. V lost 5 bases and J 6 bases, leaving 16 bases between the germline ends. Written as DNA, the CDR3 is TGTGCCAGCAGCCCAAAGGGGGGGCGCGATGGCTACACCTTC. Protein sequence: CASSPKGGRDGYTF.

V usage is TRBV29-1 and J usage is TRBJ1-2, with a possible D match to TRBD1 (6 bases). The germline V gene encodes CDR1 SQVTM and CDR2 ANQGSEA. Trimming pared 1 base from V and 6 bases from J, leaving 15 bases between. There are 14 residues in the CDR3. As DNA, the CDR3 is TGCAGCGTTGAAGCCACTCAGGGGAGAGATGGCTACACCTTC. Translation: CSVEATQGRDGYTF.

The chain employs TRBV12-3 or TRBV12-4 and TRBJ1-2; D call uncertain. V lost 4 bases, J lost 8 bases, and 17 bases lay in between. There are 14 residues in the CDR3. The CDR3, as DNA: TGTGCCAGCAGTTCATTAGGACCTCAAGGGGGCTACACCTTC. Amino acids: CASSSLGPQGGYTF.

This clonotype was observed a few times. Without the conserved terminal phenylalanine or tryptophan, this CDR3 likely stems from a read error. The chain joins TRBV10-3 to TRBJ1-2, with unresolved D. The CDR3 is 15 amino acids. The germline gives CDR1 ENHRY, CDR2 SYGVKD. The ends were cut back, 0 bases at V and 8 bases at J, with 16 bases in the middle. The CDR3 loop is CAISESTGPTRGYTY. In DNA, the CDR3 is TGTGCCATCAGTGAGTCAACTGGCCCTACTCGGGGCTACACCTAC.

This clonotype was seen at least ten times. The V and J genes are TRBV5-1 and TRBJ1-2; 9 bases are shared with TRBD1. The germline gives CDR1 SGHRS, CDR2 YFSETQ. CDR3 size: 14 residues. Germline trimming cut 3 bases from V and 7 bases from J; bases unmatched to any gene: 7. Here the CDR3 reads CASSWGQGAPGYTF. The CDR3 DNA is TGCGCCAGCAGCTGGGGACAGGGTGCGCCTGGCTACACCTTC.

This clonotype showed up just a few times. V and J are TRBV11-1 and TRBJ1-1, with D hard to call. The germline V gene has CDR1 SGHAT and CDR2 FQDESV (reference sequence). V lost 5 bases and J lost 5, with 27 bases in between. The CDR3 has 18 residues. The CDR3 DNA follows: TGTGCCAGCAGCACCCGCTGGGGAGAGGACCGTCGGGCAACTGAAGCTTTCTTT. Residues: CASSTRWGEDRRATEAFF.

This clonotype was seen at least ten times. The junction shows a germline mismatch at one end, possibly a read error. The genes are TRBV7-2 and TRBJ2-3; 9 positions match TRBD2. The CDR3 consists of 14 residues. Germline lookup yields CDR1 SGHTA and CDR2 FQGNSA. CDR3 protein: CASSLGGGADTQYF. CDR3 sequence (DNA): TGTGCCAGCAGTTTAGGCGGGGGGGCCGATACGCAGTATTTT. The variable domain in full, with the rest retrieved from reference TRBV7-2 and TRBJ2-3, is GAGVSQSPSNKVTEKGKDVELRCDPISGHTALYWYRQSLGQGLEFLIYFQGNSAPDKSGLPSDRFSAERTGGSVSTLTIQRTQQEDSAVYLCASSLGGGADTQYFGPGTRLTVL.

This clonotype has more than one count but fewer than ten. This sequence joins TRBV19 and TRBJ2-3, with 8 bases fitting TRBD1. This CDR3 is built from 12 residues. Germline loops: CDR1 LNHDA, CDR2 SQIVND (reference sequence). With V trimmed by 8 bases and J by 8 bases, 6 bases remained unmatched. The CDR3, as DNA: TGTGCCAGTGGCGGGACAGGAGGTACGCAGTATTTT. Protein product: CASGGTGGTQYF.

The chain recombines TRBV5-6 with TRBJ1-1; maybe TRBD1 (5 bases). CDR3 length: 14 residues. Germline CDR1 SGHDT, CDR2 YYEEEE. V shed 6 bases and J shed 2 bases, with 14 bases lying between them. CDR3 sequence: CASTPRGSNTEAFF. The CDR3 DNA follows: TGTGCCAGCACTCCTCGGGGCAGCAACACTGAAGCTTTCTTT.

This clonotype was counted many times. This chain links TRBV7-9 with TRBJ2-1; weak D call: TRBD2 (6 bases). The length of the CDR3 is 12 residues. Trimming cost V 7 bases and J 5 bases, with 9 bases left between them. Germline loops: CDR1 SEHNR, CDR2 FQNEAQ (reference sequence). The DNA for the CDR3 is TGTGCCAGCACCTCGGGGGACAATGAGCAGTTCTTC. Its protein is CASTSGDNEQFF.

The rearrangement joins TRBV11-1 to TRBJ2-5; 11 positions agree with TRBD2. The CDR3 extends over 18 amino acids. The germline gives CDR1 SGHAT, CDR2 FQDESV (reference sequence). Trimming at V came to 4 bases and at J to 1 base, leaving 11 bases not matched to a gene. CDR3 nucleotide sequence: TGTGCCAGCAGCTCACCCCTAGCGGGGGGCGCTTCCCAAGAGACCCAGTACTTC. Protein sequence: CASSSPLAGGASQETQYF.

The chain employs TRBV6-2 or TRBV6-3 and TRBJ1-2, with TRBD1 identical over 10 bases. Per the germline V gene, CDR1 is MNHEY and CDR2 is SVGEGT. The V segment lost 0 bases and the J segment 8 bases; nucleotides outside the gene matches: 12. The CDR3 is made up of 17 amino acids. Here the CDR3 reads CASSYSSPGQGVGGYTF. CDR3 coding DNA: TGTGCCAGCAGTTACTCGTCACCAGGACAGGGGGTCGGAGGCTACACCTTC.

This clonotype was seen at least ten times. The chain links TRBV29-1 to TRBJ1-4; tentatively, D is TRBD1 (5 bases). This CDR3 is 15 amino acids long. Germline CDR1 SQVTM, CDR2 ANQGSEA. The V end was cut by 6 bases, the J end by 7 bases, with 21 bases between. As DNA, the CDR3 is TGCAGCGTGGTGCCGCCAGGGTTTGGGAGTGAAAAACTGTTTTTT. The encoded protein is CSVVPPGFGSEKLFF.

This clonotype appeared many times. The rearrangement joins TRBV9 to TRBJ2-1; D is perhaps TRBD2 (6 bases). The germline V gene encodes CDR1 SGDLS and CDR2 YYNGEE. The CDR3 is 17 amino acids. V lost 0 bases and J lost 8, with 21 bases in between. The CDR3 DNA reads as TGTGCCAGCAGCGTAGATAGCCGGCGACTAGGCATCTATGAGCAGTTCTTC. It is translated as CASSVDSRRLGIYEQFF.

In its sample, this clonotype was seen many times. V is TRBV27 and J is TRBJ1-2, with D unclear. The V gene lost 7 bases and the J gene lost 6 bases, with 24 bases spanning the gap. Germline V gene lookup returns CDR1 MNHEY and CDR2 SMNVEV (reference sequence). The CDR3 sequence is 16 residues long. CDR3 sequence reads: CASNPPRVEVGHGYTF. DNA for the CDR3: TGTGCCAGCAACCCTCCCCGGGTGGAGGTGGGCCATGGCTACACCTTC.

This clonotype occurred a few times. The chain combines TRBV12-3 or TRBV12-4 with TRBJ1-4, with a possible D match to TRBD1 (6 bases). V was trimmed by 5 bases and J by 0 bases, leaving 10 bases between them. The length of the CDR3 is 15 residues. CDR3 DNA sequence: TGTGCCAGCAGTCGGGACATAGCAACTAATGAAAAACTGTTTTTT. Its translation: CASSRDIATNEKLFF.

With regard to this clonotype: Given a much more abundant clone one base away, this may be a read error. In this CDR3 the conserved last residue, phenylalanine or tryptophan, is missing, so a read error is likely. The CDR3 region is CASLVSKLGQIEAFC. For the CDR3, the DNA is TGTGCCAGCCTTGTCAGTAAACTCGGACAGATTGAAGCTTTCTGT. This sequence joins TRBV27 and TRBJ1-1; D perhaps matches TRBD1 (6 bases). Deletions cut 8 bases from V and 7 bases from J, with 23 bases between. Per germline, CDR1 MNHEY and CDR2 SMNVEV (reference sequence). The CDR3 has 15 residues.

This chain links TRBV5-1 with TRBJ2-3, with 7 positions matching TRBD2. Per the germline V gene, CDR1 is SGHRS and CDR2 is YFSETQ. This CDR3 spans 16 amino acids. J was trimmed by 0 bases and V by 0 bases; bases with no gene match: 4. CDR3 loop: CASSLDASGSTDTQYF. The CDR3 bases are TGCGCCAGCAGCTTGGACGCTAGCGGTAGCACAGATACGCAGTATTTT.

This clonotype was seen a handful of times. The gene calls are TRBV7-9 and TRBJ1-1; possible D gene TRBD1, 6 bases. The CDR3 is made up of 14 amino acids. Germline assignment: CDR1 SEHNR and CDR2 FQNEAQ (reference sequence). Trimming took 4 bases from V and 2 from J, leaving 11 bases between them. The CDR3 protein is CASSSRGRNTEAFF. The CDR3 nucleotides read TGTGCCAGCAGCTCCAGGGGCCGCAACACTGAAGCTTTCTTT.

This clonotype appeared a few times. The genes are TRBV7-9 and TRBJ1-2, with 7 bases lining up with TRBD1. This CDR3 region has 16 residues. Germline V lookup: CDR1 SEHNR, CDR2 FQNEAQ (reference sequence). Germline trimming cut 5 bases from V and 5 bases from J; bases unmatched to any gene: 14. As DNA, the CDR3 is TGTGCCAGCAGCCCAAAGGGAGGGGGCGCCCCGTATGGCTACACCTTC. Protein sequence: CASSPKGGGAPYGYTF.

The chain is built from TRBV30 and TRBJ2-5; D is tentatively TRBD1 or TRBD2 (6 bases each). Trimming pared 2 bases from V and 5 bases from J, leaving 12 bases between. Germline assignment: CDR1 GTSNPN and CDR2 SVGIG (reference sequence). CDR3 length equals 13 residues. The CDR3 DNA follows: TGTGCCTGGAGTCGGAGGGGGAGGGAGACCCAGTACTTC. Translation: CAWSRRGRETQYF.